A selection of T cell receptor beta chains follows, all from one sample in a study of glioma-infiltrating T cells. TCRdb redid the calling of the multiplex PCR reads with MiXCR, one entry per CDR3 protein. The data show about 3,200 distinct CDR3 sequences, 17% seen once. Sequencing input: glioma tissue, nonneoplastic brain tissue, or PBMCs (not recorded which). The receptors derive from a human donor with low-grade glioma or glioblastoma, undergoing nonglioma brain surgery, or in good health (not recorded which). CDR3s include the opening cysteine and the closing phenylalanine or tryptophan. A D gene is named only where the DNA matches it firmly. The size field is filled for only some rows; it gives once, few, many or a size class.

clone_size j_call d_call v_call cdr3_nt cdr3_aa
- TRBJ1-1 - TRBV29-1 TGCAGCGTTGATGGTAGAAACACTGAAGCTTTCTTT CSVDGRNTEAFF
few TRBJ2-3 TRBD2 TRBV7-2 TGTGCCAGCAGACCGCGGGGGGGACGGAGCGGGGGAAACAAACCAGATACGCAGTATTTT CASRPRGGRSGGNKPDTQYF
- TRBJ1-1 - TRBV5-1 TGCGCCAGCAGCTTGAGGGCTGGAACTGAGGCTTTCTTT CASSLRAGTEAFF
medium-sized TRBJ1-1 - TRBV20-1 TGCAGTGCCATGGCGGCGGATGGGGAGGGAACTGAAGCTTTCTTT CSAMAADGEGTEAFF
many TRBJ1-1 TRBD1 TRBV7-3 TGTGCCAGCAGCCCGGGACAGGATTTCACTGAAGCTTTCTTT CASSPGQDFTEAFF
medium-sized TRBJ1-1 - TRBV24-1 TGTGCCACCAGTGATCAAGACACTGAAGCTTTCTTT CATSDQDTEAFF
few TRBJ2-5 - TRBV9 TGTGCCAGCAGCGCCCAAGAGACCCAGTACTTC CASSAQETQYF
many TRBJ1-2 TRBD1 TRBV7-2 TGTGCCAGCACCGAGGACAGGGGGCAACAAAAGGGCTACACCTTC CASTEDRGQQKGYTF
medium-sized TRBJ2-3 - TRBV14 TGTGCCAGCAGCCAAGAACTCACAGATACGCAGTATTTT CASSQELTDTQYF
few TRBJ2-2 - TRBV9 TGTGCCAGCAGCGTAGGCGACCCCGGGGAGCTGTTTTTT CASSVGDPGELFF
- TRBJ1-1 - TRBV5-1 TGCGCCAGCAGCAATCCGACACCTAGAGACACTGAAGCTTTCTTT CASSNPTPRDTEAFF
medium-sized TRBJ1-3 - TRBV20-1 TGCAGTGCTACGGGACTGGGGAAAATCATATATTTT CSATGLGKIIYF
- TRBJ2-5 - TRBV19 TGTGCCAGTAGTATGGCCTCAAACCCGGGACGCCGGTACTTC CASSMASNPGRRYF
few TRBJ2-2 - TRBV11-3 TGTGCCAGCAGGGTAGGAGACGCCGGGGAGCTGTTTTTT CASRVGDAGELFF
few TRBJ2-3 - TRBV5-6 TGTGCCAGCAGCCGGACGGAGGGTAGGGATACGCAGTATTTT CASSRTEGRDTQYF
- TRBJ1-5 - TRBV12-3/TRBV12-4 TGTGCCAGCAGCCCCGGGCCAATAGGTAGCAATCAGCCCCAGCATTTT CASSPGPIGSNQPQHF
few TRBJ2-1 - TRBV3-1 TGTGCCAGCAGCGGCGAAGGGGGCGGGACGTACAATGAGCAGTTCTTC CASSGEGGGTYNEQFF
many TRBJ1-5 - TRBV19 TGTGCCAGTAGCCCCTACCGGGGGGGGGCGGTTAGTCAGCCCCAGCATTTT CASSPYRGGAVSQPQHF
many TRBJ1-1 - TRBV5-1 TGCGCCAGCAGCTTGGGGACAGCCACTGAAGCTTTCTTT CASSLGTATEAFF
medium-sized TRBJ1-2 TRBD1 TRBV11-2 TGTGCCAGCAGCTTGGGGGTGACAGGGGGCAATGGCTACACCTTC CASSLGVTGGNGYTF
- TRBJ1-4 - TRBV27 TGTGCCAGCAGTTTTTTCGCCAGAGCTAGTGAAAAGCTGTTTTTT CASSFFARASEKLFF
few TRBJ2-5 - TRBV5-1 TGCGCCAGCAGCTTGTCCCCCGGGGGGCATGAGACCCAGTACTTC CASSLSPGGHETQYF
many TRBJ2-4 - TRBV10-3 TGTGCCATCAGTGAGTCCGAATGGCCCAAAAACATTCAGTACTTC CAISESEWPKNIQYF
medium-sized TRBJ1-2 - TRBV4-1 TGCGCCAGCAGCCAAGTGAACAGGGCTAACTATGGCTACACCTTC CASSQVNRANYGYTF
- TRBJ1-6 - TRBV9 TGTGCCAGCAGCACTCGGGGTCTGAATTCACCCCTCCACTTT CASSTRGLNSPLHF
large TRBJ1-1 TRBD1 TRBV4-1 TGCGCCAGCAGCCTAGACAGGGCCACTGAAGCTTTCTTT CASSLDRATEAFF
few TRBJ1-6 TRBD1 TRBV3-1 TGTGCCAGCAGCCAATGGGACAGTAATTCACCCCTCCACTTT CASSQWDSNSPLHF
many TRBJ1-5 TRBD1 TRBV19 TGTGCCAGTAGTATTGGGACACAGGGGTTTCCCCAGCATTTT CASSIGTQGFPQHF
- TRBJ2-1 - TRBV7-9 TGTGCCAGCAGCCCCTACTTTGGAGTAGGGAATGAGCAGTTCTTC CASSPYFGVGNEQFF
medium-sized TRBJ1-1 TRBD1 TRBV20-1 TGCAGTGCTAAACAGGGGGCGAGCACTGAAGCTTTCTTT CSAKQGASTEAFF
- TRBJ2-3 TRBD1 TRBV15 TGTGCCATCAGCAGCTTGGACAGGGGGCCGGATACGCAGTATTTT CAISSLDRGPDTQYF
many TRBJ2-3 - TRBV12-3/TRBV12-4 TGTGCCAGCACTAGCACAGATACGCAGTATTTT CASTSTDTQYF
- TRBJ2-6 - TRBV7-9 TGCGCCAGCAGATTAGCGACGTCTGGGGCCAACGTCCTGACTTTC CASRLATSGANVLTF
many TRBJ1-2 - TRBV7-9 TGTGCCAGCAGCCCCCCCGGATCCCCCCGTGGCTACACCTTC CASSPPGSPRGYTF
medium-sized TRBJ1-2 - TRBV28 TGTGCCAGCAGTCCCTTGGGGCCAGACTATGGCTACACCTTC CASSPLGPDYGYTF
many TRBJ1-4 TRBD1 TRBV28 TGTGCCAGCAGTTTGCTCGAGGGGACAGGGTACGAAAAACTGTTTTTT CASSLLEGTGYEKLFF
- TRBJ2-4 TRBD1 TRBV9 TGTGCCAGCAGCTCCGGACAGGACATTCAGTACTTC CASSSGQDIQYF
many TRBJ2-3 - TRBV3-1 TGTGCCAGCAGCCAAGACTATTTACGCGGGGGCGTTAGCACAGATACGCAGTATTTT CASSQDYLRGGVSTDTQYF
medium-sized TRBJ1-2 TRBD1 TRBV7-6 TGTGCCAGCAGCTTCGACAGGGCTTTAGATGGCTACACCTTC CASSFDRALDGYTF
many TRBJ1-1 TRBD1 TRBV12-3/TRBV12-4 TGTGCCAGCAGACCCCACAGGGGGAACACTGAAGCTTTCTTT CASRPHRGNTEAFF
- TRBJ1-6 - TRBV28 TGTGCCAGCGGTCCACTACGACGACGCGATGGTTCACCCCTCCACTTT CASGPLRRRDGSPLHF
hyperexpanded TRBJ2-1 TRBD2 TRBV28 TGTGCCAGCAGTTTTTGGCGGGGGGGCCATGAGCAGTTCTTC CASSFWRGGHEQFF
- TRBJ2-3 - TRBV19 TGTGCCAGTAAGCCAGACAGCACAGATACGCAGTATTTT CASKPDSTDTQYF
once TRBJ1-1 - TRBV29-1 TGCAGCGTTAGCAGGGAGGGAACTGAAGCTTTCTTT CSVSREGTEAFF
few TRBJ2-5 - TRBV5-4 TGTGCCAGCAGCTTGGTGGCAGGGATGCCAGAGACCCAGTACTTC CASSLVAGMPETQYF
many TRBJ1-1 - TRBV19 TGTGCCAGTAGTATATTTGAAAGGGGTTCGAACACTGAAGCTTTCTTT CASSIFERGSNTEAFF
- TRBJ1-5 TRBD1 TRBV6-6 TGTGTTAGCAGTTGGGACAGCCTAAATCAGCCCCAGCATTTT CVSSWDSLNQPQHF
medium-sized TRBJ2-2 - TRBV6-9 TGTGCCAGCAGTTATCCCGCAATAGGACAGCCGAACACCGGGGAGCTGTTTTTT CASSYPAIGQPNTGELFF
- TRBJ2-1 - TRBV29-1 TGCAGCGCCGGGCGTGGGGGGTCCTACAATGAGCAGTTCTTC CSAGRGGSYNEQFF
- TRBJ1-1 - TRBV6-5 TGTGCCGTCAGTTACTCGCCCGGCCGAAACACTGAAGCTTTCTTT CAVSYSPGRNTEAFF
many TRBJ1-1 - TRBV4-1 TGCGCCAGCAGCCAATGGGTCATGGGGACTCTGACGATGAACACTGAAGCTTTCTTT CASSQWVMGTLTMNTEAFF
many TRBJ1-1 TRBD1 TRBV5-1 TGCGCCAGCAGCCTTTGGCCCTCCGGGACAGGGACGAACACTGAAGCTTTCTTT CASSLWPSGTGTNTEAFF
many TRBJ1-5 - TRBV12-3/TRBV12-4 TGTGCCAGCAGCCTAACGGGAAATCAGCCCCAGCATTTT CASSLTGNQPQHF
- TRBJ1-5 - TRBV28 TGTGCCAGCACTCCCAGGGCAGGGTATGAACAGCCCCACCATTTT CASTPRAGYEQPHHF
many TRBJ1-2 - TRBV3-1 TGTGCCAGCAGCCGCGGGATCTATGGCTACACCTTC CASSRGIYGYTF
many TRBJ2-3 TRBD2 TRBV10-2 TGCGCCAGCAGACTAGCGGGGGGCCAGGATACGCAGTATTTT CASRLAGGQDTQYF
- TRBJ1-2 - TRBV7-9 TGTGCCAGCAGAGACAACCGGTTACCCTATGGCTACACCTTC CASRDNRLPYGYTF
many TRBJ1-5 - TRBV29-1 TGCAGCGCCCAGGTCACCGGCAATCAGCCCCAGCATTTT CSAQVTGNQPQHF
many TRBJ2-3 - TRBV24-1 TGTGCCACCAGTGACGTCCTGGATACGCAGTATTTT CATSDVLDTQYF